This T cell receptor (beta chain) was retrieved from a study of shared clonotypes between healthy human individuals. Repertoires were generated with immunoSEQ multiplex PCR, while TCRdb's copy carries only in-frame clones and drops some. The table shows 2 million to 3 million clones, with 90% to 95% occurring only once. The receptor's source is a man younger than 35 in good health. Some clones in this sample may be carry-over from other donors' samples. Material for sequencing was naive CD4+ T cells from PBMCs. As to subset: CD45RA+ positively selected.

CDR3 sequence (DNA): TGCAGCGTTCGGGGACTAGCGGGATTGAATGAGCAGTTCTTC. It encodes CSVRGLAGLNEQFF. The chain recombines TRBV29-1 with TRBJ2-1; 13 bases fit TRBD2. Germline V lookup: CDR1 SQVTM, CDR2 ANQGSEA. The CDR3 sequence is 14 residues long. J gave up 7 bases and V 5 bases, and 5 bases lay outside the gene matches.